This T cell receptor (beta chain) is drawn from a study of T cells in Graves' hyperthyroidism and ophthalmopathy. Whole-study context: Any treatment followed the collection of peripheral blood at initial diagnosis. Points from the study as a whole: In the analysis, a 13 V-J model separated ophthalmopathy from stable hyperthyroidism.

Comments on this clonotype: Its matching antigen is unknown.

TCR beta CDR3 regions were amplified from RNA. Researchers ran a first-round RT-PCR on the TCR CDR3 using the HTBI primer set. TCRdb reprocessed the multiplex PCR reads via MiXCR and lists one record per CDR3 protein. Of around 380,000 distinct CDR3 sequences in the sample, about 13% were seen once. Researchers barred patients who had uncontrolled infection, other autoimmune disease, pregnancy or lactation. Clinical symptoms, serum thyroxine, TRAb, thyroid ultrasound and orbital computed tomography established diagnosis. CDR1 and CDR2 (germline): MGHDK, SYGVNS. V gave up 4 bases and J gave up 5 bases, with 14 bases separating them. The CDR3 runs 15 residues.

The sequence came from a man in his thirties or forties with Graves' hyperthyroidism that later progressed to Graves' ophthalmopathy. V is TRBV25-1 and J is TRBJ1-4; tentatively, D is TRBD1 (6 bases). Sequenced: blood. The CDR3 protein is CASSGPGTWNEKLFF. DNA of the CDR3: TGTGCCAGCAGTGGACCCGGGACATGGAATGAAAAACTGTTTTTT.